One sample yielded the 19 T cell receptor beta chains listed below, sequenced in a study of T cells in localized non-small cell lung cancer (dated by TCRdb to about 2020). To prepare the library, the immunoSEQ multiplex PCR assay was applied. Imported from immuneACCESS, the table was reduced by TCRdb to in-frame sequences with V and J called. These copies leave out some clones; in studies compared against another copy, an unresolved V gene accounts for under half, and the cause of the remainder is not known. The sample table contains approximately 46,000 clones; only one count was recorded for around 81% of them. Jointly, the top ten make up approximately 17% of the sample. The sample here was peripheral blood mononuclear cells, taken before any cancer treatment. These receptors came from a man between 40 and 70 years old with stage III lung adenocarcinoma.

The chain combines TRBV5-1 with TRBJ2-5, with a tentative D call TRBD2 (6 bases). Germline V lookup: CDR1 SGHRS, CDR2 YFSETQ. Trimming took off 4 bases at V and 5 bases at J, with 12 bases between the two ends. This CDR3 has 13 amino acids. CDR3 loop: CASSPGGRETQYF. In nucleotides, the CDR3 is TGCGCCAGCAGCCCCGGGGGTCGGGAGACCCAGTACTTC.

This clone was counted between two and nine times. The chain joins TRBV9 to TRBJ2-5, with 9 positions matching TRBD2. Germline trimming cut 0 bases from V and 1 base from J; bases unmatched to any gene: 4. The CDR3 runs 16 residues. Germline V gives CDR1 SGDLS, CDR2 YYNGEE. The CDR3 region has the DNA TGTGCCAGCAGCGTAGTAGCGGGGGACCTCCAAGAGACCCAGTACTTC. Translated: CASSVVAGDLQETQYF.

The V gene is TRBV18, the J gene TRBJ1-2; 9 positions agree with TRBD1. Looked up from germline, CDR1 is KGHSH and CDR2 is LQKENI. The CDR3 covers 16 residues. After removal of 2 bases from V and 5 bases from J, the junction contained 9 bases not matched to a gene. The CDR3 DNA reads TGTGCCAGCTCACCAGTCCGGGACAGGGTGGAGTATGGCTACACCTTC. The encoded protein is CASSPVRDRVEYGYTF.

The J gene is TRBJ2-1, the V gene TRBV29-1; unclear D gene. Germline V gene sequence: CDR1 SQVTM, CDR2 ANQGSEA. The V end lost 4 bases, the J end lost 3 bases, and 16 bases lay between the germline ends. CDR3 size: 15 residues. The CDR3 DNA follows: TGCAGCGTTGTTCTGGCTAAGCCGATCTACAATGAGCAGTTCTTC. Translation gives CSVVLAKPIYNEQFF.

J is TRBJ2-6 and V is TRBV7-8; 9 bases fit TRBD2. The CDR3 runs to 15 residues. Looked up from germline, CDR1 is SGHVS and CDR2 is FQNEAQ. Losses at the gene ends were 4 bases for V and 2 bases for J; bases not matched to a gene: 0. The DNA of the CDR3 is TGTGCCAGCAGCTCTAGCGGGACTGGGGCCAACGTCCTGACTTTC. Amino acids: CASSSSGTGANVLTF.

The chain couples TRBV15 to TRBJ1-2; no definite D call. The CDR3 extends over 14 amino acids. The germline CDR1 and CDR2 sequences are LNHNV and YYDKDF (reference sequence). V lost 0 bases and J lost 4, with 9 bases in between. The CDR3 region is CATSRDTQSYGYTF. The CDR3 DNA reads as TGTGCCACCAGCAGAGATACACAGTCCTATGGCTACACCTTC.

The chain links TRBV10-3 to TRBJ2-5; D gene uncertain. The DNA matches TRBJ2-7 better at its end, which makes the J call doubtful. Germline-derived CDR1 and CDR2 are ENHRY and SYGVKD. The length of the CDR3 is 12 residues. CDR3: CAISDRFYEQYF. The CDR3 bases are TGTGCCATCAGTGACCGGTTCTACGAGCAGTACTTC.

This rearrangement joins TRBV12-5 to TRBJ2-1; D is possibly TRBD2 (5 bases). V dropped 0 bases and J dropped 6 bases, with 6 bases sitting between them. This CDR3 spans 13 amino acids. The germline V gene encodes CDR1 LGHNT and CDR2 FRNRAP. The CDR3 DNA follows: TGTGCTAGTGGTTTGGTAGGGAGCAATGAGCAGTTCTTC. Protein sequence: CASGLVGSNEQFF.

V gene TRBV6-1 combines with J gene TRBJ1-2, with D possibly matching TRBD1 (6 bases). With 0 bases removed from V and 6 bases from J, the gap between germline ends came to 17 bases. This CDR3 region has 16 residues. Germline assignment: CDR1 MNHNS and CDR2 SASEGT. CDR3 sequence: CASSEARGSGWDGYTF. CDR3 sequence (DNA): TGTGCCAGCAGTGAAGCGAGGGGGTCCGGGTGGGATGGCTACACCTTC.

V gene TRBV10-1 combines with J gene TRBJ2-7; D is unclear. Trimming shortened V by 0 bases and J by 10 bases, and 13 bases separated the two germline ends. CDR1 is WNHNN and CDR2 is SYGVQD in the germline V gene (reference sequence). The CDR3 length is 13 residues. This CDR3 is CASSESKLAAQYF. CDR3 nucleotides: TGCGCCAGCAGTGAGTCGAAATTGGCTGCTCAGTACTTC.

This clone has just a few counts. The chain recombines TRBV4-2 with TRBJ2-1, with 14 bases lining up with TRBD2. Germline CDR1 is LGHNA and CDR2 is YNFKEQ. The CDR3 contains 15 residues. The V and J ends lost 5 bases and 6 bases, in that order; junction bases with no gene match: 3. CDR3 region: CASSLGTSGGNEQFF. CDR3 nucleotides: TGTGCCAGCAGCTTGGGGACTAGCGGGGGCAATGAGCAGTTCTTC.

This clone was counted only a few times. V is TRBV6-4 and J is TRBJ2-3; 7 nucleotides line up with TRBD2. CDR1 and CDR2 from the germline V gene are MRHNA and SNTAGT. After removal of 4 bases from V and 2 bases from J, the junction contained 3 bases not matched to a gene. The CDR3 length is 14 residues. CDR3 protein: CASSGGGATDTQYF. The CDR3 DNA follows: TGTGCCAGCAGTGGCGGGGGAGCCACAGATACGCAGTATTTT.

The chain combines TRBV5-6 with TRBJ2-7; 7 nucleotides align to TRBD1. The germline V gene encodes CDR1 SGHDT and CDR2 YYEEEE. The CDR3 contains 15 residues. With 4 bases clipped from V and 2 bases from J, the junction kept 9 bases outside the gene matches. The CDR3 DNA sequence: TGTGCCAGCAGCCCCCGATGGCAGGGGGCCTACGAGCAGTACTTC. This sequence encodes CASSPRWQGAYEQYF.

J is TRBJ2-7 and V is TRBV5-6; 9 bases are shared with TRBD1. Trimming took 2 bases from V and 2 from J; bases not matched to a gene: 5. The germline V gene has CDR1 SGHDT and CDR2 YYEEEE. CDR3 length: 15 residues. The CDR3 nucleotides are TGTGCCAGCAGCTTTCGGACAGGGGTCCCCTACGAGCAGTACTTC. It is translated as CASSFRTGVPYEQYF. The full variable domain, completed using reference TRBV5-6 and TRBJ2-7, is DAGVTQSPTHLIKTRGQQVTLRCSPKSGHDTVSWYQQALGQGPQFIFQYYEEEERQRGNFPDRFSGHQFPNYSSELNVNALLLGDSALYLCASSFRTGVPYEQYFGPGTRLTVT.

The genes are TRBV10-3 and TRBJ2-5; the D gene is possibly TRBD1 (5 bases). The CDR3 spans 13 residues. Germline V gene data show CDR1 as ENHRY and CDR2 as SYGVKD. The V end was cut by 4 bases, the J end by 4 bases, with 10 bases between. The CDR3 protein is CAISVSGPETQYF. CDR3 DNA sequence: TGTGCCATCAGTGTGTCAGGGCCAGAGACCCAGTACTTC.

CDR3 protein: CASSDLESTDTQYF. The DNA of the CDR3 is TGTGCCAGCAGTGACCTTGAGAGCACAGATACGCAGTATTTT. The chain has TRBV2 and TRBJ2-3, with D hard to call. Trimming left V 3 bases short and J 0 bases short, with 7 bases between. The CDR3 extends over 14 amino acids. In germline, CDR1 is SNHLY, CDR2 FYNNEI.

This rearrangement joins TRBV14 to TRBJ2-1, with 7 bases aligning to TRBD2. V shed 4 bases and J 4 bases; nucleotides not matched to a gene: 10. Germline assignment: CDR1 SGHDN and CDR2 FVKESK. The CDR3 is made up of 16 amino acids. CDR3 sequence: CASSPLTGGTYNEQFF. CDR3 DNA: TGTGCCAGCAGCCCCCTGACGGGGGGTACGTACAATGAGCAGTTCTTC.

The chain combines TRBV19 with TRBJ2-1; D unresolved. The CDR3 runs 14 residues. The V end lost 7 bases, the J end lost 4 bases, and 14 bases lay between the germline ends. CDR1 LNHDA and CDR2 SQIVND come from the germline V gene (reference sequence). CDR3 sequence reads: CASNQGPVYNEQFF. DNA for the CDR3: TGTGCCAGTAATCAAGGACCTGTATACAATGAGCAGTTCTTC. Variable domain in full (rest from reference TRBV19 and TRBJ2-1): DGGITQSPKYLFRKEGQNVTLSCEQNLNHDAMYWYRQDPGQGLRLIYYSQIVNDFQKGDIAEGYSVSREKKESFPLTVTSAQKNPTAFYLCASNQGPVYNEQFFGPGTRLTVL.

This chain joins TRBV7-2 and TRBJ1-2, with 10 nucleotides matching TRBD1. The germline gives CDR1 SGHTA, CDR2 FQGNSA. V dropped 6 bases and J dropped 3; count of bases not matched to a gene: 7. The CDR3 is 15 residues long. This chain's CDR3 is CASRERDRGHYGYTF. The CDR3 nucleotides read TGTGCCAGCAGGGAACGGGACAGGGGTCACTATGGCTACACCTTC.